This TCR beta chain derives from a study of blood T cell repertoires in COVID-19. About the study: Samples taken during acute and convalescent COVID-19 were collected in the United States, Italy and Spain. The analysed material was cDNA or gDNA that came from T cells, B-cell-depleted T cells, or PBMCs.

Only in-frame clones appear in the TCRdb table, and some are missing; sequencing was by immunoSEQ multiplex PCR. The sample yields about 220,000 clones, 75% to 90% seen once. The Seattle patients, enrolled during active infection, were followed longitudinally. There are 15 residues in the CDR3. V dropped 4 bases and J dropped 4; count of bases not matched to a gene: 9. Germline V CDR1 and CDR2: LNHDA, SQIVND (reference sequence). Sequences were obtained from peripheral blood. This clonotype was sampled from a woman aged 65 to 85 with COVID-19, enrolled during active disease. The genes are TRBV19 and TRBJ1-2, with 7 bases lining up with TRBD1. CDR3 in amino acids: CASSTLRQGRYGYTF. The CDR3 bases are TGTGCCAGTAGTACCCTCAGACAGGGACGCTATGGCTACACCTTC.